The 13 T cell receptor beta chains reported below all come from one sample, sequenced in a study of T-cell memory formation after mild COVID-19. TCRdb independently ran MiXCR on the 5' RACE reads; one entry per CDR3 protein. The table lists about 200,000 distinct CDR3 sequences, over 9.5% of them singletons, with 3.5% in the top ten. Sequenced input: PBMCs or a T cell subset sorted from them (not recorded which). The receptors stem from a young man who had mild COVID-19 (a few samples of this study predate the infection). Cell type and time point are not known.

This clonotype was seen only a few times. V gene TRBV3-1 combines with J gene TRBJ2-7; 8 bases are shared with TRBD1. The trim removed 4 bases at V and 4 bases at J, leaving 6 bases unmatched. Germline values: CDR1 LGHDT, CDR2 YNNKEL (reference sequence). This CDR3 region has 14 residues. This CDR3 is CASSLGQGLYEQYF. CDR3 DNA sequence: TGTGCCAGCAGCCTCGGACAGGGCCTTTACGAGCAGTACTTC.

This clonotype came up many times. V and J are TRBV20-1 and TRBJ2-3; D is undetermined. Germline V gene sequence: CDR1 DFQATT, CDR2 SNEGSKA (reference sequence). Between the trimmed V and J ends, which lost 5 bases and 8 bases, there was a span of 17 bases. This CDR3 contains 13 residues. The CDR3 protein is CSAPRPPAVTQYF. CDR3 nucleotides: TGCAGTGCTCCTCGGCCCCCTGCTGTTACGCAGTATTTT.

This clonotype was detected a few times. J is TRBJ2-3 and V is TRBV7-3; D gene uncertain. Trimming cost V 4 bases and J 4 bases, with 9 bases left between them. Germline V gene sequence: CDR1 SGHTA, CDR2 FQGTGA. The CDR3 totals 13 residues. The CDR3 spells CASSSVVADTQYF. The CDR3 DNA sequence: TGTGCCAGCAGCTCCGTAGTAGCAGATACGCAGTATTTT.

This clonotype appeared a few times. The chain joins TRBV12-3 or TRBV12-4 to TRBJ1-1; TRBD1 might be the D (6 bases). V was clipped by 6 bases and J by 5 bases, with 10 bases between them. This CDR3 has 12 residues. CDR3 protein: CASREGTTEAFF. The CDR3 DNA sequence: TGTGCCAGCAGGGAAGGGACAACTGAAGCTTTCTTT.

This clonotype was found a few times. The chain links TRBV29-1 to TRBJ1-1, with D perhaps matching TRBD1 (6 bases). The V and J ends lost 4 bases and 3 bases respectively, with 12 bases between them. The germline CDR1 and CDR2 sequences are SQVTM and ANQGSEA. CDR3 length equals 13 residues. DNA for the CDR3: TGCAGCGTTGCTCAGGGGCTACACACTGAAGCTTTCTTT. It yields the protein CSVAQGLHTEAFF.

This clonotype was seen many times. The rearrangement joins TRBV7-2 to TRBJ1-3; D is perhaps TRBD1 (6 bases). The CDR3 runs to 16 residues. From germline, CDR1 is SGHTA and CDR2 FQGNSA. The germline V and J ends were trimmed by 2 bases and 2 bases, with 13 bases remaining between them. CDR3 protein: CASSLRRGLTGNTIYF. CDR3 nucleotide sequence: TGTGCCAGCAGCTTACGACGGGGGCTCACTGGAAACACCATATATTTT. The variable domain in full, completed from reference TRBV7-2 and TRBJ1-3, reads GAGVSQSPSNKVTEKGKDVELRCDPISGHTALYWYRQSLGQGLEFLIYFQGNSAPDKSGLPSDRFSAERTGGSVSTLTIQRTQQEDSAVYLCASSLRRGLTGNTIYFGEGSWLTVV.

The V gene is TRBV3-1, the J gene TRBJ2-2, with D perhaps TRBD2 (5 bases). V was cut by 7 bases and J by 8 bases, with 11 bases left in between. CDR3 size: 12 residues. In germline, CDR1 is LGHDT, CDR2 YNNKEL (reference sequence). The CDR3, as DNA: TGTGCCAGCACCCACCCGGGGGGGGAGCTGTTTTTT. This codes for CASTHPGGELFF.

In this sample, this clonotype turned up a few times. The chain combines TRBV3-1 with TRBJ2-5, with a tentative D call TRBD2 (6 bases). Trimming took 3 bases from V and 3 from J, leaving 8 bases between them. CDR3 length equals 13 residues. Germline V gives CDR1 LGHDT, CDR2 YNNKEL (reference sequence). CDR3 coding DNA: TGTGCCAGCAGCCAGCGGGGCAAAGAGACCCAGTACTTC. Translation gives CASSQRGKETQYF.

The chain is built from TRBV2 and TRBJ2-5; no reliable D call. The CDR3 consists of 12 residues. Trimming removed 7 bases at V and 5 bases at J, with 11 bases between. Germline CDR1 reads SNHLY; CDR2 reads FYNNEI. The CDR3 reads CASMKSFETQYF. The CDR3 coding sequence is TGTGCCAGCATGAAGTCCTTTGAGACCCAGTACTTC.

The V and J genes are TRBV20-1 and TRBJ2-7, with D perhaps matching TRBD1 (5 bases). CDR1 and CDR2 from the germline V gene are DFQATT and SNEGSKA (reference sequence). CDR3 length: 13 residues. Trimming took 6 bases from V and 0 from J, leaving 12 bases between them. The CDR3 sequence is CSARGDSSYEQYF. The DNA for the CDR3 is TGCAGTGCCCGCGGTGACAGCTCCTACGAGCAGTACTTC.

V and J are TRBV7-2 and TRBJ1-2; tentative D call: TRBD1 (5 bases). The CDR3 loop spans 14 amino acids. The V gene's germline CDR1 is SGHTA and CDR2 FQGNSA. V lost 3 bases and J lost 4, with 12 bases in between. DNA of the CDR3: TGTGCCAGCAGCTTTGTGGGACTTGGCTATGGCTACACCTTC. Protein product: CASSFVGLGYGYTF.

This clonotype is labeled medium-sized. The chain uses TRBV6-2 or TRBV6-3 and TRBJ2-1; 13 positions match TRBD2. Germline V gives CDR1 MNHEY, CDR2 SVGEGT. The V segment lost 6 bases and the J segment 3 bases; nucleotides outside the gene matches: 11. This CDR3 is 18 amino acids long. CDR3: CASRGGLAGVPLYNEQFF. Here the CDR3 DNA reads TGTGCCAGCAGGGGTGGACTAGCGGGGGTACCCCTCTACAATGAGCAGTTCTTC.

This clonotype appeared many times. J is TRBJ2-2 and V is TRBV12-3 or TRBV12-4; 9 bases align to TRBD2. V lost 7 bases and J lost 5; bases outside the gene matches: 11. The CDR3 sequence is 16 residues long. The CDR3 sequence: CASTPSLAGFTGELFF. The CDR3 DNA reads TGTGCCAGCACCCCCTCGCTAGCGGGGTTTACCGGGGAGCTGTTTTTT.